This T cell receptor beta chain was documented in a study of shared clonotypes between healthy human individuals (dated by TCRdb to the early 2020s). At the level of the whole study: The cohort comprised a couple of women and a few men aged 18 to 49 years. Per donor, three plates each were used for CD4 naive and CD4 memory, two for CD8 naive, and one for CD8 memory. The study deeply sequenced blood TCR repertoires of about 5 healthy adults to estimate repertoire size and the extent of clonotype sharing between individuals. To increase sequencing depth and limit assay-specific biases, TCR repertoire library preparation and sequencing were carried out by different laboratories using diverse techniques. Between about 0.9 and 8.9 billion PBMCs per donor were obtained by leukapheresis. Study-wide findings and limitations: Even with the large sequencing depth, rarefaction of the sorted-subset datasets indicated that sequencing was incomplete. Sharing across a handful of donors was observed for approximately 5% of naive CD4, 3.5% of naive CD8, 2% to 2.5% of memory CD4, and around 0.4% of memory CD8 clonotypes. Clonotypes shared by all four sorted-subset donors showed higher generation probabilities than non-shared clonotypes. Because the study included a small number of donors, the genetic and exposure-history diversity represented was limited. Sampling was restricted to blood, and TCR repertoires in tissue are likely to differ from TCR repertoires in blood. Based on pairwise subsampling, the degree of clonotype sharing among donors was expected to be affected by sequencing depth. Naive subsets generally had larger estimated clonotype richness than memory subsets did.

CDR3 length: 13 amino acids, cysteine to phenylalanine. This entry keeps only the CDR3 DNA: 39 bases, framed from base 1. According to the germline V gene (reference sequence), CDR1 reads SGHNT and CDR2 reads YYREEE. Here V drops 3 bases and J drops 4 bases, and the junction holds 2 bases not matched to any gene. In the case of this clone: The antigen it binds to is not known. No qualities accompany the bases; no much larger clone lies one base away.

Donors were healthy HIV-negative adults with no recently reported acute infections or vaccinations. Only Caucasian adults living in Nashville, Tennessee, USA were represented among the donors. CD4+ T cells were enriched through magnetic negative selection, after which naive cells were positively selected on CD45RA and the remaining negative fraction served as the memory subset. After blood collection by leukapheresis, PBMCs were isolated using Ficoll-Histopaque density gradient centrifugation and then cryopreserved in the vapor phase of liquid nitrogen. Analytical flow cytometry was used to check the purity and quantity of every magnetically sorted T cell population. Each sorted fraction had its genomic DNA isolated and then quantified by UV absorbance on a Nanodrop 2000c. Using the deep immunoSEQ assay, multiplex PCR amplified TCR CDR3 regions from genomic DNA. For each cell subset, the extracted genomic DNA was distributed evenly across all wells of several immunoSEQ 96-well plates, and each plate served as one replicate. Each replicate PCR for sorted subsets received approximately 220 ng genomic DNA, equal to 30,000 or so T cell genomes. Purified libraries were quantified with a Qubit 3.0 fluorometer, sized on a Bioanalyzer 2100, and re-quantified with the KAPA Library Quantification kit. A separate single-read 150-cycle Illumina NextSeq 550 flow cell was used to sequence each immunoSEQ 96-well plate. As for the authors' bioinformatics: Because the immunoSEQ output included only junctional sequences and no quality scores, the filtering could not be the same as the filtering used for full-length reads. To assign V/J genes and CDR3, sequences were annotated against IMGT germline references using PyIR, a Python wrapper for IgBLAST v1.9. Reads were filtered out if the reads had weak V/J assignments (E-value above 1e-6), no CDR3, stop codons, out-of-frame junctions, or ambiguous translated residues. A V3J clonotype was defined by an identical inferred V gene, J gene, and CDR3 amino acid sequence. Percentage overlap between repertoires was calculated by dividing the number of shared unique clonotypes by the size of the smaller repertoire. RTK rarefaction, the Chao1 estimator, and Recon v2.1 estimates of unobserved clonotypes were used to assess repertoire richness. Generation probabilities for all TCRbeta clonotypes obtained by the gDNA method from four donors were computed using OLGA. The table comes from immuneACCESS by way of TCRdb, which keeps in-frame sequences with V and J called. Part of the clones is missing from these tables; in studies checked, under half for an unresolved V gene and the rest for unknown reasons. V and J calls and clone size are given by that table; D and trimming were obtained from the DNA. The sample profile shows about 680,000 clones; approximately 79% of them were found once. In total, the top ten clones hold over 1.5% of the sample.

This TCR was recovered from a woman aged 30 to 39 in good health. Specimen: memory CD4+ T cells sorted from blood. In the paper's terms, the cell subset or site label means: CD45RA-negative fraction. The chain joins TRBV5-4 to TRBJ2-7; TRBD1 fits 9 bases in the junction. The DNA sequence is given as TGTGCCAGCAGCTCGGACAGGGGTTACGAGCAGTACTTC. Protein translation: CASSSDRGYEQYF.